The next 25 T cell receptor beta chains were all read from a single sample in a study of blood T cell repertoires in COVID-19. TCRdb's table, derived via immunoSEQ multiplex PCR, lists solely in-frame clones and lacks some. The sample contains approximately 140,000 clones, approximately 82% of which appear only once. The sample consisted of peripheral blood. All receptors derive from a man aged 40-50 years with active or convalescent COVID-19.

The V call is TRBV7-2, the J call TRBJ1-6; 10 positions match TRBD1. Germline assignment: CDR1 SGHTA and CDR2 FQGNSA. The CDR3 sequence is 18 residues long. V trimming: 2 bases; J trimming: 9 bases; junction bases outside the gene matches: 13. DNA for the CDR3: TGTGCCAGCAGCTTAAAGACAGGGGGCGGGATCTCAAGTTCACCCCTCCACTTT. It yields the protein CASSLKTGGGISSSPLHF.

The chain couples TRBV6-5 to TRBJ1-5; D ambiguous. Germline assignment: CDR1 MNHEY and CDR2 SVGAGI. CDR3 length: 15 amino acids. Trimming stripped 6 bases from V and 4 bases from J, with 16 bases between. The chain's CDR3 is CASRATTPVNQPQHF. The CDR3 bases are TGTGCCAGCAGGGCCACGACACCGGTTAATCAGCCCCAGCATTTT.

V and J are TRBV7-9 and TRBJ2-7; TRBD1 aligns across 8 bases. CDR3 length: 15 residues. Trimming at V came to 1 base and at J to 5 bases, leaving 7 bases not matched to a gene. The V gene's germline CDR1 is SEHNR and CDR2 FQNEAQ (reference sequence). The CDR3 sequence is CASSLGAGGPNEQYF. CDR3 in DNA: TGTGCCAGCAGCTTAGGGGCAGGGGGCCCCAACGAGCAGTACTTC.

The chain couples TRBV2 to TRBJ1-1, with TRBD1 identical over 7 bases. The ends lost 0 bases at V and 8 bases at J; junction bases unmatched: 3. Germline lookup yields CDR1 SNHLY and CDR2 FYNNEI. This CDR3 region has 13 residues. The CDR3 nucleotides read TGTGCCAGCAGTGAAGCGGGACAGCTAGAAGCTTTCTTT. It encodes CASSEAGQLEAFF.

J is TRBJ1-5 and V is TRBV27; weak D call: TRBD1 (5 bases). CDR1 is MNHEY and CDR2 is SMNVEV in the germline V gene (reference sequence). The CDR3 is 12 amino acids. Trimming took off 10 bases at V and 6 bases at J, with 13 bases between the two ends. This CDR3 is CATGGGGQPQHF. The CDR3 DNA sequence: TGTGCCACCGGCGGGGGAGGTCAGCCCCAGCATTTT.

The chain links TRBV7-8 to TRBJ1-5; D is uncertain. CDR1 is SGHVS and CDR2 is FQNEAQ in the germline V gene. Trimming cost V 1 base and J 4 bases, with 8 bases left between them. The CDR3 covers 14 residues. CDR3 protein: CASSLVRGNQPQHF. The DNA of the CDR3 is TGTGCCAGCAGCTTAGTCCGGGGAAATCAGCCCCAGCATTTT.

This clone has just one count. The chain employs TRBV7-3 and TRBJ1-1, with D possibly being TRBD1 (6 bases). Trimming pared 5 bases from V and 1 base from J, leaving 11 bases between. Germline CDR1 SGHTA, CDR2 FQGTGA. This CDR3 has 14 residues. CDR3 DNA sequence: TGTGCCAGCAGCCTCGGGACACCGAACACTGAAGCTTTCTTT. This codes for CASSLGTPNTEAFF.

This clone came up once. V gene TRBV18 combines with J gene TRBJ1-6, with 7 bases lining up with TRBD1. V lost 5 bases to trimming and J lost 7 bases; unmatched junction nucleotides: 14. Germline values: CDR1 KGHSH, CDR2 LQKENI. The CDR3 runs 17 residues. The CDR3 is CASSSMTGSLRNSPLHF. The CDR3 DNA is TGTGCCAGCTCATCGATGACAGGGAGCTTACGGAATTCACCCCTCCACTTT.

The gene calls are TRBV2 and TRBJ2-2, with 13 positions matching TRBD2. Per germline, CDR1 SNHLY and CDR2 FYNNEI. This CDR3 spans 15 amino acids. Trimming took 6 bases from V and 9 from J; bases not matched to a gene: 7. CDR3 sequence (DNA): TGTGCCAGCAGACGAAGACTAGCGGGGGGACGGGAGCTGTTTTTT. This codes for CASRRRLAGGRELFF.

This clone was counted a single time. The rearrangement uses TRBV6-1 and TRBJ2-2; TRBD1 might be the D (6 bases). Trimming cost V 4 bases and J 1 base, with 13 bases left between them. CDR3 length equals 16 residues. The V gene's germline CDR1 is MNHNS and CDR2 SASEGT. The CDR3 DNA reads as TGTGCCAGCAGTGCCCGGCAGGGGATGAACACCGGGGAGCTGTTTTTT. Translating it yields CASSARQGMNTGELFF.

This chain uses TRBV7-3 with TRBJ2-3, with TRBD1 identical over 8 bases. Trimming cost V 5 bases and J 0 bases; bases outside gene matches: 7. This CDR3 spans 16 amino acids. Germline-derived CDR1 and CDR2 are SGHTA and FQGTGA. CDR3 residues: CASSEGDRLSTDTQYF. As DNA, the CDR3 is TGTGCCAGCAGCGAGGGGGACAGGTTAAGCACAGATACGCAGTATTTT.

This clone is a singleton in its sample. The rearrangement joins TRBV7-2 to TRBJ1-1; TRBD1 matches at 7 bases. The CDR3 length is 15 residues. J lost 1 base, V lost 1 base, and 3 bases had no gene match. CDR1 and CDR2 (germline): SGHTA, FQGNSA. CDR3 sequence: CASSLESGGNTEAFF. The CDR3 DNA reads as TGTGCCAGCAGCTTAGAATCAGGGGGGAACACTGAAGCTTTCTTT.

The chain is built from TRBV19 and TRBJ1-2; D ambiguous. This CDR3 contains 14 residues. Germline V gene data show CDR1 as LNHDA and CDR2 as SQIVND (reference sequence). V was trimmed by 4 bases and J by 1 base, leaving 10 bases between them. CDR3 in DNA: TGTGCCAGTAGTAACTACGAACTTAACTATGGCTACACCTTC. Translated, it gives CASSNYELNYGYTF.

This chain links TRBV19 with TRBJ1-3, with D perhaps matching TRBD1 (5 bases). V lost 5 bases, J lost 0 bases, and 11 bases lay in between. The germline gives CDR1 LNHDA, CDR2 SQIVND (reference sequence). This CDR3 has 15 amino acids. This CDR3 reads CASSLRTLSGNTIYF. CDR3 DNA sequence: TGTGCCAGTAGTCTGAGGACACTCTCTGGAAACACCATATATTTT.

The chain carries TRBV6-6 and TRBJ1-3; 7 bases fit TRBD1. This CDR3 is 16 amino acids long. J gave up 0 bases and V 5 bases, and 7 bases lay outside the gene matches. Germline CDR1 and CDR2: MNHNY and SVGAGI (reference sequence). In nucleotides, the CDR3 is TGTGCCAGCAGTGCCCCGGGACAGAGCTCTGGAAACACCATATATTTT. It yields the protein CASSAPGQSSGNTIYF.

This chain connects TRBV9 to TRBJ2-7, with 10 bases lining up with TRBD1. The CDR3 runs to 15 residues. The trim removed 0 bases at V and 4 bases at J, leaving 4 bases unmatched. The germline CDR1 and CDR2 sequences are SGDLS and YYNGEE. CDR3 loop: CASSVGDRGAYEQYF. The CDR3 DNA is TGTGCCAGCAGCGTAGGGGACAGGGGTGCTTACGAGCAGTACTTC.

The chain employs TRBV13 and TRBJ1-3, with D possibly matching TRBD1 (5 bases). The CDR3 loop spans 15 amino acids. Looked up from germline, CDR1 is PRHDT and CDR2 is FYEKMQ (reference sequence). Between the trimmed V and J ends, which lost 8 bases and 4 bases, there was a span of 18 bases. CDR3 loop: CASGRGTLGGNTIYF. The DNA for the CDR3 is TGTGCCAGCGGTAGGGGAACCCTTGGGGGAAACACCATATATTTT.

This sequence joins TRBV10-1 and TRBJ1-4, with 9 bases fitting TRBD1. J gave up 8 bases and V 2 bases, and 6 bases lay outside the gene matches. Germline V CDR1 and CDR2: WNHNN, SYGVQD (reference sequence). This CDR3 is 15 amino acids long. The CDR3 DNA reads TGCGCCAGCAGTGAGGGGACAGGGATTCAAGAAAAACTGTTTTTT. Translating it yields CASSEGTGIQEKLFF.

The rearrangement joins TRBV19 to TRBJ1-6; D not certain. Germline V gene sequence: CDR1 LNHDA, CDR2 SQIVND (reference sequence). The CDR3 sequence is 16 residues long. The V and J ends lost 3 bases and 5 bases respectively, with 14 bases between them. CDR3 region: CASSMTPKTNNSPLHF. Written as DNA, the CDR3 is TGTGCCAGTAGTATGACCCCAAAGACTAATAATTCACCCCTCCACTTT. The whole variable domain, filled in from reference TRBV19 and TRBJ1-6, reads DGGITQSPKYLFRKEGQNVTLSCEQNLNHDAMYWYRQDPGQGLRLIYYSQIVNDFQKGDIAEGYSVSREKKESFPLTVTSAQKNPTAFYLCASSMTPKTNNSPLHFGNGTRLTVT.

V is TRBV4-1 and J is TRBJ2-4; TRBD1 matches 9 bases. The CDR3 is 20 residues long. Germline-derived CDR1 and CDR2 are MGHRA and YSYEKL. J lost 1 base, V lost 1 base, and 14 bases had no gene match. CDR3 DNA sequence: TGCGCCAGCAGCCAAGGTGGGGACAGGGTAACGCGCCTCGCCAAAAACATTCAGTACTTC. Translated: CASSQGGDRVTRLAKNIQYF.

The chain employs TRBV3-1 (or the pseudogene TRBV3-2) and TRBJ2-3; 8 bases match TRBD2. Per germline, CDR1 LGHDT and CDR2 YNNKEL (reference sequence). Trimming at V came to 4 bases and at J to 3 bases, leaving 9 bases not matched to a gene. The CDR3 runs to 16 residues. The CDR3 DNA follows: TGTGCCAGCAGCCTCCGGGGGGGCCAGTGGACAGATACGCAGTATTTT. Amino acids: CASSLRGGQWTDTQYF.

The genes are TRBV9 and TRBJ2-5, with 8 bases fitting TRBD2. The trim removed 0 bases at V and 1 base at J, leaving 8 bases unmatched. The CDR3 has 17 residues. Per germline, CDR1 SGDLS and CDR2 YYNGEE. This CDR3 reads CASSVGLGGGTQETQYF. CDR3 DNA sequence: TGTGCCAGCAGCGTAGGTCTTGGCGGGGGGACCCAAGAGACCCAGTACTTC.

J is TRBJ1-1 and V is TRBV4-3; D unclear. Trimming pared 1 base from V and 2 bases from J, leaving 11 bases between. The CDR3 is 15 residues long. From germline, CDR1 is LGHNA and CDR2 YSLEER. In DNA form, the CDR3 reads TGCGCCAGCAGCCAAGGCCGGAGTGGAAACACTGAAGCTTTCTTT. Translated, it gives CASSQGRSGNTEAFF.

The CDR3 DNA is TGCAGCGCTTTACCTATCCCCCAAGAGACCCAGTACTTC. Amino acid sequence: CSALPIPQETQYF. This chain joins TRBV29-1 and TRBJ2-5; D gene ambiguous. V lost 7 bases and J 1 base, leaving 13 bases between the germline ends. The CDR3 totals 13 residues. Per germline, CDR1 SQVTM and CDR2 ANQGSEA.

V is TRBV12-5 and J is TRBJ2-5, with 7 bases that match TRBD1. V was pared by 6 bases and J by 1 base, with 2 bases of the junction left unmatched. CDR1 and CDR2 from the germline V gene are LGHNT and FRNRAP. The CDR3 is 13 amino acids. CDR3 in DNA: TGTGCTAGTGGAAGGGACAGCCAAGAGACCCAGTACTTC. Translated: CASGRDSQETQYF.